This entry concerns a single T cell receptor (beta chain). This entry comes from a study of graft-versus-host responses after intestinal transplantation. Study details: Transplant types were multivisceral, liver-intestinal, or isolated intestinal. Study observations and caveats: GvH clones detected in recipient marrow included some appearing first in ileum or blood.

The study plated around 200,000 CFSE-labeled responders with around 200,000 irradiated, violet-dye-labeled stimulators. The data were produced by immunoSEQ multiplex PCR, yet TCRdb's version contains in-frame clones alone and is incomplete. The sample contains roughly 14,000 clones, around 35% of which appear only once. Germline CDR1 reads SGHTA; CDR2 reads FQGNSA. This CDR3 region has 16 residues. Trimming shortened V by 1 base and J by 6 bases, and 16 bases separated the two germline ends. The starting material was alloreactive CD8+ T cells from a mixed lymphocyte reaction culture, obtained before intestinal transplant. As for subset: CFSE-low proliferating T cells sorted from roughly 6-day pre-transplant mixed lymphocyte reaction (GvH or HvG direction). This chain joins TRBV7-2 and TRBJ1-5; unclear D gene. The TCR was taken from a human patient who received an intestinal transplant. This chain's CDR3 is CASSLVATRHIQPQHF. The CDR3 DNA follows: TGTGCCAGCAGCTTAGTCGCGACACGCCACATTCAGCCCCAGCATTTT. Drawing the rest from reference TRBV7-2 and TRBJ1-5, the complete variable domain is GAGVSQSPSNKVTEKGKDVELRCDPISGHTALYWYRQSLGQGLEFLIYFQGNSAPDKSGLPSDRFSAERTGGSVSTLTIQRTQQEDSAVYLCASSLVATRHIQPQHFGDGTRLSIL.